These T cell receptor beta chains were read from a single sample in a study of Ad26.COV2.S vaccination and SARS-CoV-2 variants. Libraries were prepared by immunoSEQ multiplex PCR; TCRdb keeps only in-frame clonotypes and omits some of them. Found here are 430,000 or so clones, roughly 89% of them singletons; the top ten hold approximately 2.5%. The sample was peripheral blood, taken in a trial of Ad26.COV2.S vaccine versus placebo. All receptors come from a person between 18 and 65 years old who received the Ad26.COV2.S COVID-19 vaccine or a placebo. CDR3s include the opening cysteine and the closing phenylalanine or tryptophan. Fields, in order: V gene, D gene, clone size, J gene, CDR3 DNA, CDR3 protein. D genes are given only for firm matches. The size field is filled for only some rows; it gives once, few, many or a size class.

V gene: TRBV5-1; D gene: TRBD1; clone size: NA; J gene: TRBJ2-5; CDR3 DNA: TGCGCCAGCAGCTTGGCCGGGGACAGAGGAGAGACCCAGTACTTC; CDR3 protein: CASSLAGDRGETQYF
V gene: TRBV20-1; D gene: NA; clone size: NA; J gene: TRBJ2-3; CDR3 DNA: TGCAGTGCCGCAAGATCAGATACGCAGTATTTT; CDR3 protein: CSAARSDTQYF
V gene: TRBV25-1; D gene: TRBD1; clone size: NA; J gene: TRBJ2-2; CDR3 DNA: TGTGCCAGCAGTGATGGGACAGGGGATTTCGGGGAGCTGTTTTTT; CDR3 protein: CASSDGTGDFGELFF
V gene: TRBV18; D gene: TRBD2; clone size: NA; J gene: TRBJ2-1; CDR3 DNA: TGTGCCAGCTCACCACTTCTAGCGGGAGAAGGTGAGCAGTTCTTC; CDR3 protein: CASSPLLAGEGEQFF
V gene: TRBV30; D gene: NA; clone size: NA; J gene: TRBJ1-5; CDR3 DNA: TGTGCCTGGAGTGTACAAGGTAATCAGCCCCAGCATTTT; CDR3 protein: CAWSVQGNQPQHF
V gene: TRBV6-6; D gene: NA; clone size: NA; J gene: TRBJ1-5; CDR3 DNA: TGTGCCAGCAGTAATCCAGGGGTCGGCAATCAGCCCCAGCATTTT; CDR3 protein: CASSNPGVGNQPQHF
V gene: TRBV5-6; D gene: TRBD1; clone size: NA; J gene: TRBJ1-2; CDR3 DNA: TGTGCCAGCAGCTCTCCTACAGGGGAAAGGTATGGCTACACCTTC; CDR3 protein: CASSSPTGERYGYTF
V gene: TRBV3-1/TRBV3-2; D gene: NA; clone size: NA; J gene: TRBJ2-5; CDR3 DNA: TGTGCCAGCAGCCAAAGTCCCTCCGTAACACGTGAGACCCAGTACTTC; CDR3 protein: CASSQSPSVTRETQYF
V gene: TRBV27; D gene: TRBD1; clone size: NA; J gene: TRBJ1-6; CDR3 DNA: TGTGCCAGCAGTTTCAGACAGGGGTACAATTCACCCCTCCACTTT; CDR3 protein: CASSFRQGYNSPLHF
V gene: TRBV13; D gene: NA; clone size: NA; J gene: TRBJ2-4; CDR3 DNA: TGTGCCAGCAGTCCGGACCAAGACATTCAGTACTTC; CDR3 protein: CASSPDQDIQYF
V gene: TRBV5-1; D gene: TRBD2; clone size: NA; J gene: TRBJ2-2; CDR3 DNA: TGCGCCAGCAGCTTGGGGCCAGCGGGGGACACCGGGGAGCTGTTTTTT; CDR3 protein: CASSLGPAGDTGELFF
V gene: TRBV25-1; D gene: TRBD1; clone size: once; J gene: TRBJ1-2; CDR3 DNA: TGTGCCAGCAGTGAATCGGACAGGGCGAACTATGGCTACACCTTC; CDR3 protein: CASSESDRANYGYTF
V gene: TRBV19; D gene: NA; clone size: NA; J gene: TRBJ2-3; CDR3 DNA: TGTGCCAGTAGTATTCGGGCTGTGACAGATACGCAGTATTTT; CDR3 protein: CASSIRAVTDTQYF
V gene: TRBV7-2; D gene: NA; clone size: NA; J gene: TRBJ2-1; CDR3 DNA: TGTGCCAGCAGCCCTACCTGGAGGCCTCCTGAGCAGTTCTTC; CDR3 protein: CASSPTWRPPEQFF
V gene: TRBV5-8; D gene: NA; clone size: NA; J gene: TRBJ1-5; CDR3 DNA: TGTGCCAGCAGCTTGATGGGGGGCAATCAGCCCCAGCATTTT; CDR3 protein: CASSLMGGNQPQHF
V gene: TRBV10-3; D gene: NA; clone size: NA; J gene: TRBJ1-2; CDR3 DNA: TGTGCCGTCGGCCCGGGACACTTCACTAACTATGGCTACACCTTC; CDR3 protein: CAVGPGHFTNYGYTF
V gene: TRBV2; D gene: NA; clone size: once; J gene: TRBJ2-7; CDR3 DNA: TGTGCCAGCAGTGAAAGGGCGTTCAGGATGTACGAGCAGTACTTC; CDR3 protein: CASSERAFRMYEQYF
V gene: TRBV6-5; D gene: NA; clone size: NA; J gene: TRBJ2-5; CDR3 DNA: TGTGCCAGCAGTCAAACGGGTTCCCAAGAGACCCAGTACTTC; CDR3 protein: CASSQTGSQETQYF
V gene: TRBV13; D gene: NA; clone size: NA; J gene: TRBJ2-7; CDR3 DNA: TGTGCCAGCAGCTTGTCGGGGGGCAACGAGCAGTACTTC; CDR3 protein: CASSLSGGNEQYF
V gene: TRBV15; D gene: NA; clone size: few; J gene: TRBJ2-1; CDR3 DNA: TGTGCCACCAGCGCCCCGGATGGGGACTCCTACAATGAGCAGTTCTTC; CDR3 protein: CATSAPDGDSYNEQFF
V gene: TRBV7-3; D gene: NA; clone size: NA; J gene: TRBJ1-2; CDR3 DNA: TGTGCCAGCAGCTTGGGCACAGGGTATGGCTACACCTTC; CDR3 protein: CASSLGTGYGYTF